This T cell receptor beta chain derives from a study of Ad26.COV2.S vaccination and SARS-CoV-2 variants. Across the whole study: Ad26.COV2.S arm of COV1001 included the donor. Doses of Ad26.COV2.S were injected into muscle once or twice, 56 days apart. Findings and limits, study-wide: The study found similar non-spike TCR breadth in vaccine and placebo recipients. Reportedly, spike-specific CD8+ and CD4+ T cell responses achieved substantial breadth once vaccination had taken place.

Treatment defined: over 15 received Ad26.COV2.S at low or high dose, single or two shots; roughly 5 received placebo; per-sample allocation not given. Following the first vaccine or placebo injection, samples were taken on day 63. This CDR3 comprises 11 residues. CDR1 MNHEY and CDR2 SMNVEV come from the germline V gene (reference sequence). V lost 5 bases, J lost 8 bases, and 9 bases lay in between. Regarding this clone: What it recognizes is unknown.

The method was immunoSEQ multiplex PCR; TCRdb's version includes in-frame clones alone and lacks a portion of them. The sample lists approximately 280,000 clones; roughly 86% were seen once. Sequenced material: peripheral blood, taken in a trial of Ad26.COV2.S vaccine versus placebo. This rearrangement joins TRBV27 to TRBJ1-2; D is perhaps TRBD1 (5 bases). This clonotype was sampled from a person aged 18-65 years who received the Ad26.COV2.S COVID-19 vaccine or a placebo. The CDR3 protein is CASSQGSGYTF. The CDR3 region has the DNA TGTGCCAGCAGTCAGGGATCGGGCTACACCTTC.